The rows below give T cell receptor beta chains drawn from one sample of a study of cytomegalovirus exposure and HLA in healthy donors. The table came from immunoSEQ multiplex PCR; TCRdb's copy has only in-frame clones and leaves some out. The sample comprises under 200,000 clones, approximately 80% of which are singletons, and less than 9% rests with the top ten. The specimen sequenced was PBMCs. The receptor set was obtained from a young man in good health and CMV-seropositive. Each CDR3 is given with its conserved first and last residue.

>TRBV5-1
CASSSQVGYYEQYF
>TRBV11-2
CASSSPQTGEETQYF
>TRBV28
CASSLRDRGYGYTF
>TRBV30
CAWDTGTENEKLFF
>TRBV18
CASSPRGTVNQETQYF
>TRBV28
CASSPTGTSNQPQHF
>TRBV7-2
CASSRQTSGRALGDTQYF
>TRBV28
CASREAGSSYEQYF
>TRBV4-2
CASNQGLLAVNTGELFF
>TRBV2
CASTEGLAGGPSEQYF
>TRBV6-5
CASSLRGDGAYEQYF
>TRBV27
CASSSRRGYNEQFF
>TRBV4-3
CASSQVETGLYEQYF
>TRBV6-5
CASSYAWGPGNTIYF